The 30 T cell receptor beta chains presented below share a single source sample, sequenced in a study of regulatory T cells in long-lasting Graves disease. To make TCR beta libraries, researchers used iRepertoire HTBI primers and Arm-PCR of CDR3 regions. One entry per CDR3 protein results from TCRdb running MiXCR on the multiplex PCR reads. The sample consists of around 400,000 distinct CDR3 sequences, about 15% of them appearing once. As for time point: newly diagnosed GD, antithyroid drugs for less than 3 months. After RNA was extracted from PBMCs, the TCR library was made from it. These data also formed part of another study, on T cells in Graves' hyperthyroidism and ophthalmopathy.

Sequencing was performed on peripheral blood mononuclear cells (PBMCs), taken at new diagnosis, from a patient treated with antithyroid drugs. The receptors were sampled from a woman aged 40 to 49 with Graves disease.

In its sample, this clonotype was seen a few times. This chain links TRBV5-5 with TRBJ2-4, with D possibly matching TRBD2 (7 bases). The CDR3 loop spans 17 amino acids. V lost 6 bases, J lost 2 bases, and 21 bases lay in between. From germline, CDR1 is SGHKS and CDR2 YYEKEE (reference sequence). Here the CDR3 reads CASTLGGAIRSKNIQYF. CDR3 sequence (DNA): TGTGCCAGCACTCTGGGGGGGGCTATCAGGTCCAAAAACATTCAGTACTTC.

This clonotype was counted a few times. The rearrangement uses TRBV20-1 and TRBJ2-7; 14 positions match TRBD2. Germline CDR1 and CDR2: DFQATT and SNEGSKA (reference sequence). Germline trimming cut 4 bases from V and 3 bases from J; bases unmatched to any gene: 11. The length of the CDR3 is 17 residues. The CDR3 DNA reads as TGCAGTGCTACCTCCCCGGGACTAGCGGGAGAGGGCTACGAGCAGTACTTC. It encodes CSATSPGLAGEGYEQYF.

This chain joins TRBV28 and TRBJ2-7; 9 positions agree with TRBD1. Germline V gene lookup returns CDR1 MDHEN and CDR2 SYDVKM. Trimming cost V 4 bases and J 1 base; bases outside gene matches: 8. The CDR3 totals 16 residues. This CDR3 is CASSSGQGSISYEQYF. The CDR3 bases are TGTGCCAGCAGTTCGGGACAGGGATCGATTTCCTACGAGCAGTACTTC.

The rearrangement uses TRBV19 and TRBJ2-7; 11 bases are shared with TRBD2. CDR3 size: 14 residues. J was trimmed by 5 bases and V by 8 bases; bases with no gene match: 8. Germline CDR1 reads LNHDA; CDR2 reads SQIVND (reference sequence). Written as DNA, the CDR3 is TGTGCCAGTCGTCGACTAGCGGGGAGCCACGAGCAGTACTTC. It translates to CASRRLAGSHEQYF. The variable domain in full, with the rest retrieved from reference TRBV19 and TRBJ2-7, is DGGITQSPKYLFRKEGQNVTLSCEQNLNHDAMYWYRQDPGQGLRLIYYSQIVNDFQKGDIAEGYSVSREKKESFPLTVTSAQKNPTAFYLCASRRLAGSHEQYFGPGTRLTVT.

The rearrangement joins TRBV3-1 to TRBJ1-2; 9 bases fit TRBD1. V was clipped by 5 bases and J by 7 bases; unmatched bases: 8. CDR3 length: 14 amino acids. The germline CDR1 and CDR2 sequences are LGHDT and YNNKEL (reference sequence). CDR3 nucleotides: TGTGCCAGCAGCTACGGGACAGGGAGTGGTGGCTACACCTTC. This translates into CASSYGTGSGGYTF. Supplemented by reference TRBV3-1 and TRBJ1-2, the full variable domain reads DTAVSQTPKYLVTQMGNDKSIKCEQNLGHDTMYWYKQDSKKFLKIMFSYNNKELIINETVPNRFSPKSPDKAHLNLHINSLELGDSAVYFCASSYGTGSGGYTFGSGTRLTVV.

The gene calls are TRBV13 and TRBJ1-2; unclear D gene. Germline assignment: CDR1 PRHDT and CDR2 FYEKMQ (reference sequence). The CDR3 has 12 residues. Trimming stripped 5 bases from V and 7 bases from J, with 11 bases between. CDR3 in DNA: TGTGCCAGCAGCCGCGGAGAGGGTGGCTACACCTTC. Amino acid sequence: CASSRGEGGYTF.

This clonotype was picked up a small number of times. A read error may explain this, as a much larger clone is one base away. The rearrangement joins TRBV19 to TRBJ2-1; 11 bases map to TRBD2. Germline V gene data show CDR1 as LNHDA and CDR2 as SQIVND (reference sequence). The CDR3 covers 15 residues. This chain's CDR3 is CASTQGLAVYNEQLF. The DNA for the CDR3 is TGTGCCAGTACCCAGGGACTAGCGGTTTACAATGAGCAGCTCTTC.

This clonotype was observed many times. The chain carries TRBV5-1 and TRBJ2-3; 7 bases match TRBD2. CDR1 and CDR2 (germline): SGHRS, YFSETQ. The CDR3 consists of 14 residues. J gave up 0 bases and V 5 bases, and 3 bases lay outside the gene matches. The CDR3 coding sequence is TGCGCCAGCAGTGGGGGAGGGAGCACAGATACGCAGTATTTT. Its translation: CASSGGGSTDTQYF.

This clonotype came up many times. The chain employs TRBV6-1 and TRBJ2-7; D is unclear. The CDR3 is 12 amino acids. Germline values: CDR1 MNHNS, CDR2 SASEGT. Trimming pared 6 bases from V and 2 bases from J, leaving 8 bases between. CDR3 sequence (DNA): TGTGCCAGCAGGGTAAATGCCTACGAGCAGTACTTC. Amino acid sequence: CASRVNAYEQYF.

The chain carries TRBV27 and TRBJ2-1; no reliable D call. Trimming cost V 6 bases and J 0 bases, with 15 bases left between them. CDR3 length: 16 amino acids. Germline CDR1 is MNHEY and CDR2 is SMNVEV (reference sequence). The CDR3 sequence: CASSKPGASSYNEQFF. The CDR3 nucleotides are TGTGCCAGCAGCAAACCTGGTGCTTCCTCCTACAATGAGCAGTTCTTC.

This clonotype was seen ten or more times. The CDR3 DNA is TGTGCCAGCAGGCACCGGACTAGCGGGAGCCCCAATGAGCAGTTCTTC. It specifies CASRHRTSGSPNEQFF. The chain has TRBV6-1 and TRBJ2-1; 13 positions agree with TRBD2. The CDR3 covers 16 residues. J was trimmed by 6 bases and V by 6 bases; bases with no gene match: 8. Germline values: CDR1 MNHNS, CDR2 SASEGT.

V usage is TRBV12-3 or TRBV12-4 and J usage is TRBJ2-1; TRBD2 matches 7 bases. V lost 2 bases and J lost 9; bases outside the gene matches: 4. This CDR3 is built from 13 residues. The CDR3 region is CASSLKAGAEQFF. CDR3 DNA: TGTGCCAGCAGTTTAAAGGCGGGAGCTGAGCAGTTCTTC.

In its sample, this clonotype was seen a few times. This chain uses TRBV27 with TRBJ1-2; D is ambiguous. This CDR3 has 13 residues. CDR1 MNHEY and CDR2 SMNVEV come from the germline V gene (reference sequence). The V end was cut by 3 bases, the J end by 1 base, with 6 bases between. The CDR3 protein is CASSLKDNYGYTF. DNA of the CDR3: TGTGCCAGCAGTTTGAAAGATAACTATGGCTACACCTTC.

The chain joins TRBV10-2 to TRBJ2-1; 8 bases are a match to TRBD1. The CDR3 is 17 amino acids. Germline values: CDR1 WSHSY, CDR2 SAAADI. The ends lost 4 bases at V and 0 bases at J; junction bases unmatched: 8. The CDR3 protein is CASSVRTGYSSYNEQFF. The DNA for the CDR3 is TGCGCCAGCAGTGTTCGGACAGGGTACAGCTCCTACAATGAGCAGTTCTTC.

This clonotype was counted at least ten times. The V gene is TRBV28, the J gene TRBJ2-5, with D perhaps matching TRBD2 (7 bases). The V gene's germline CDR1 is MDHEN and CDR2 SYDVKM. The CDR3 has 15 amino acids. V was cut by 4 bases and J by 5 bases, with 17 bases left in between. CDR3 in amino acids: CASSSPLGGLETQYF. The CDR3 DNA follows: TGTGCCAGCAGTTCCCCGTTGGGGGGGCTCGAGACCCAGTACTTC.

This clonotype was recorded many times. This chain uses TRBV6-1 with TRBJ2-7; TRBD1 aligns across 7 bases. The germline gives CDR1 MNHNS, CDR2 SASEGT. CDR3 length: 13 residues. J gave up 5 bases and V 7 bases, and 8 bases lay outside the gene matches. In DNA, the CDR3 is TGTGCCAGCACCCGACAGGGAACAAACGAGCAGTACTTC. Translating gives CASTRQGTNEQYF.

This clonotype was recorded many times. The chain employs TRBV12-5 and TRBJ2-5; 7 nucleotides match TRBD2. V lost 6 bases and J lost 5; bases outside the gene matches: 6. The CDR3 runs to 13 residues. From germline, CDR1 is LGHNT and CDR2 FRNRAP. The CDR3 region is CASGTSRSETQYF. In nucleotides, the CDR3 is TGTGCTAGTGGGACTAGCCGATCGGAGACCCAGTACTTC.

This clonotype was counted ten times or more. V and J are TRBV11-2 and TRBJ2-1; D ambiguous. This CDR3 comprises 11 residues. Germline V lookup: CDR1 SGHAT, CDR2 FQNNGV. Trimming pared 1 base from V and 10 bases from J, leaving 5 bases between. This chain's CDR3 is CASSLVQEQFF. Here the CDR3 DNA reads TGTGCCAGCAGCTTAGTTCAGGAGCAGTTCTTC.

This clonotype has ten or more counts. The rearrangement uses TRBV5-4 and TRBJ2-1; 10 bases are a match to TRBD2. Germline CDR1 and CDR2: SGHNT and YYREEE (reference sequence). With 0 bases clipped from V and 9 bases from J, the junction kept 3 bases outside the gene matches. There are 14 residues in the CDR3. DNA for the CDR3: TGTGCCAGCAGCTTGGCTAGCGGGAGTTCTGAGCAGTTCTTC. It codes for CASSLASGSSEQFF.

This clonotype was seen many times. The J gene is TRBJ2-3, the V gene TRBV11-3; 11 bases map to TRBD1. V gave up 5 bases and J gave up 5 bases; unmatched junction bases: 6. There are 15 residues in the CDR3. Germline V CDR1 and CDR2: SGHNT, YENEEA. The CDR3 region has the DNA TGTGCCAGCAGCCCGGACAGGGGGCTTGGAGATACGCAGTATTTT. As protein: CASSPDRGLGDTQYF.

This clonotype appeared many times. This sequence joins TRBV19 and TRBJ2-2; D gene ambiguous. V was clipped by 3 bases and J by 0 bases, with 8 bases between them. There are 15 residues in the CDR3. CDR1 and CDR2 from the germline V gene are LNHDA and SQIVND (reference sequence). The CDR3 reads CASSISRANTGELFF. The CDR3 coding sequence is TGTGCCAGTAGTATCTCTAGAGCGAACACCGGGGAGCTGTTTTTT.

The J gene is TRBJ2-1, the V gene TRBV11-1; D may be TRBD2 (6 bases). With 6 bases removed from V and 6 bases from J, the gap between germline ends came to 24 bases. Looked up from germline, CDR1 is SGHAT and CDR2 is FQDESV (reference sequence). This CDR3 region has 17 residues. The CDR3, as DNA: TGTGCCAGCAGATATCGTTCCCTAGCGAGAAAGGGCAATGAGCAGTTCTTC. Its translation is CASRYRSLARKGNEQFF.

This chain uses TRBV12-3 or TRBV12-4 with TRBJ2-1; the match to TRBD1 covers 8 bases. This CDR3 is 14 amino acids long. V lost 8 bases to trimming and J lost 8 bases; unmatched junction nucleotides: 11. For the CDR3, the DNA is TGTGCCAGCTCTCTACCGGGACAGGACTATGAGCAGTTCTTC. Its protein product is CASSLPGQDYEQFF.

This clonotype was seen ten or more times. This chain uses TRBV2 with TRBJ2-5; D possibly corresponds to TRBD1 (6 bases). Per the germline V gene, CDR1 is SNHLY and CDR2 is FYNNEI. The V end was cut by 11 bases, the J end by 1 base, with 11 bases between. CDR3 length: 12 amino acids. In nucleotides, the CDR3 is TGTGCCGGAGGACAGTCCCAAGAGACCCAGTACTTC. Its protein product is CAGGQSQETQYF.

This clonotype was seen ten or more times. Here the CDR3 DNA reads TGCGCCAGCGGAAAGGGGGCGAACACCGGGGAGCTGTTTTTT. This encodes CASGKGANTGELFF. The chain has TRBV5-1 and TRBJ2-2; weak D call: TRBD1 (6 bases). The germline V gene has CDR1 SGHRS and CDR2 YFSETQ. V lost 7 bases and J lost 0, with 10 bases in between. The CDR3 sequence is 14 residues long.

This clonotype was recorded at least ten times. The J gene is TRBJ2-3, the V gene TRBV2; unclear D gene. This CDR3 has 11 residues. Germline CDR1 is SNHLY and CDR2 is FYNNEI. V lost 3 bases and J 6 bases, leaving 4 bases between the germline ends. The DNA of the CDR3 is TGTGCCAGCAGTGAGAAGGATACGCAGTATTTT. Encoded protein: CASSEKDTQYF.

On this clonotype: Given a much more abundant clone one base away, this may be a read error. This sequence joins TRBV18 and TRBJ2-3; D call uncertain. This CDR3 is built from 16 residues. The germline gives CDR1 KGHSH, CDR2 LQKENI. The ends were cut back, 0 bases at V and 0 bases at J, with 10 bases in the middle. CDR3 in amino acids: CASSPPSLGSTDTQYF. The CDR3 DNA reads TGTGCCAGCTCACCACCATCTCTAGGTAGCACAGATACGCAGTATTTT.

This clonotype came up many times. V usage is TRBV9 and J usage is TRBJ2-5; 10 bases are a match to TRBD2. The ends lost 3 bases at V and 5 bases at J; junction bases unmatched: 10. The CDR3 consists of 16 residues. Germline CDR1 is SGDLS and CDR2 is YYNGEE. For the CDR3, the DNA is TGTGCCAGCAGCGCCGCTAGCGGGAGAGGGTTGGAGACCCAGTACTTC. Translation: CASSAASGRGLETQYF.

The rearrangement links TRBV19 to TRBJ2-7; TRBD2 matches 8 bases. The junction had 5 bases not matched to a gene; V was cut back by 10 bases and J by 0 bases. This CDR3 has 13 residues. CDR1 is LNHDA, CDR2 SQIVND, per germline (reference sequence). The CDR3 DNA reads as TGTGCCACCCGGGGGGGGAACTCCTACGAGCAGTACTTC. Translating gives CATRGGNSYEQYF.

This clonotype was picked up many times. The chain joins TRBV7-2 to TRBJ1-5; D remains ambiguous. The CDR3 covers 13 residues. The ends were cut back, 6 bases at V and 5 bases at J, with 11 bases in the middle. Germline V gene lookup returns CDR1 SGHTA and CDR2 FQGNSA. CDR3 bases: TGTGCCAGCAGAGCAAGACTCGATCAGCCCCAGCATTTT. Protein sequence: CASRARLDQPQHF.